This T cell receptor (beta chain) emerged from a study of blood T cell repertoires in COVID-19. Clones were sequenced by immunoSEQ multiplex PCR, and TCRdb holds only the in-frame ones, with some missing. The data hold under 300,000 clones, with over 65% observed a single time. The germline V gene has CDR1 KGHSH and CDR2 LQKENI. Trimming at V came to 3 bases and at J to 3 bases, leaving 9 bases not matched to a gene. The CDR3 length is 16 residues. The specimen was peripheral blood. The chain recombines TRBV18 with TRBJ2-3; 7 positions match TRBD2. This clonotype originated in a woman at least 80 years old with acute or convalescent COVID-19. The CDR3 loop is CASSPARTSITDTQYF. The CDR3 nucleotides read TGTGCCAGCTCACCCGCCCGGACTAGTATAACAGATACGCAGTATTTT.